One and the same sample provided the 20 T cell receptor beta chains below, sequenced in a study of CD8 T cells in ankylosing spondylitis. TCRdb re-called the 5' RACE reads with MiXCR, one entry per CDR3 protein. The sample lists 30,000 to 45,000 distinct CDR3 sequences; 11% were seen once. The source material was synovial fluid, either unsorted or a sorted T cell fraction (not recorded which). The receptors were sampled from a male donor with ankylosing spondylitis.

This clonotype was detected ten times or more. The V call is TRBV7-8, the J call TRBJ2-7; 8 positions match TRBD2. From germline, CDR1 is SGHVS and CDR2 FQNEAQ. V trimming: 5 bases; J trimming: 3 bases; junction bases outside the gene matches: 9. The CDR3 is made up of 15 amino acids. CDR3 sequence (DNA): TGTGCCAGCAGCCCCATTGGGGGACTAGTCTACGAGCAGTACTTC. It codes for CASSPIGGLVYEQYF.

A few counts support this clonotype. DNA for the CDR3: TGTGCCAGCAGTTATTACCGAGGTACCTACGAGCAGTACTTC. This translates into CASSYYRGTYEQYF. The V call is TRBV6-2 or TRBV6-3, the J call TRBJ2-7; D remains ambiguous. Looked up from germline, CDR1 is MNHEY and CDR2 is SVGEGT. Trimming removed 3 bases from V and 2 bases from J, with 11 bases in between. The CDR3 runs 14 residues.

The V and J genes are TRBV7-2 and TRBJ2-7; no clear D gene. Germline CDR1 is SGHTA and CDR2 is FQGNSA. The length of the CDR3 is 14 residues. The V gene lost 5 bases and the J gene lost 3 bases, with 14 bases spanning the gap. The CDR3 nucleotides read TGTGCCAGCAGCGTAATCGTCGGAGACTACGAGCAGTACTTC. This encodes CASSVIVGDYEQYF.

In its sample, this clonotype was seen many times. The chain recombines TRBV29-1 with TRBJ2-1; D is uncertain. CDR1 is SQVTM and CDR2 is ANQGSEA in the germline V gene. Trimming removed 3 bases from V and 0 bases from J, with 9 bases in between. The CDR3 loop spans 14 amino acids. CDR3 bases: TGCAGCGTTGAGGACCCTGACTCCTACAATGAGCAGTTCTTC. Encoded protein: CSVEDPDSYNEQFF.

This clonotype was detected ten times or more. The V call is TRBV6-1, the J call TRBJ2-3, with 9 bases fitting TRBD2. From germline, CDR1 is MNHNS and CDR2 SASEGT. The CDR3 has 15 amino acids. The J segment lost 4 bases and the V segment lost 6 bases, leaving 8 bases of the junction unmatched. Written as DNA, the CDR3 is TGTGCCAGCAGCGATAGCGGGAGCCCCCCAGATACGCAGTATTTT. Protein sequence: CASSDSGSPPDTQYF.

Concerning this clonotype itself: Relative to the germline gene, one junction end is altered; a read error may explain this. The gene calls are TRBV5-1 and TRBJ2-1; D gene unclear. The CDR3 has 15 residues. Germline loops: CDR1 SGHRS, CDR2 YFSETQ. The CDR3 DNA reads as TGCGCCAGCAGCTTAGGGTCAGGCCTTCAGAATGAGCAGCTCTTC. It translates to CASSLGSGLQNEQLF.

There are many counts of this clonotype. The chain uses TRBV27 and TRBJ2-7; D possibly corresponds to TRBD2 (6 bases). CDR3 length: 13 residues. V was clipped by 5 bases and J by 5 bases, with 13 bases between them. The germline V gene encodes CDR1 MNHEY and CDR2 SMNVEV (reference sequence). CDR3 residues: CASSQMGGHEQYF. DNA for the CDR3: TGTGCCAGCAGTCAAATGGGGGGTCACGAGCAGTACTTC.

The chain employs TRBV2 and TRBJ1-5; perhaps TRBD1 as D (6 bases). Trimming shortened V by 4 bases and J by 6 bases, and 13 bases separated the two germline ends. Germline V gene sequence: CDR1 SNHLY, CDR2 FYNNEI. The length of the CDR3 is 14 residues. DNA of the CDR3: TGTGCCAGCAGTGGCGACAGGTCAACTCAGCCCCAGCATTTT. The encoded protein is CASSGDRSTQPQHF.

The gene calls are TRBV19 and TRBJ2-5, with unresolved D. The CDR3 consists of 13 residues. Trimming left V 1 base short and J 3 bases short, with 6 bases between. Germline assignment: CDR1 LNHDA and CDR2 SQIVND (reference sequence). The chain's CDR3 is CASSIGGEETQYF. In DNA form, the CDR3 reads TGTGCCAGTAGTATAGGCGGTGAAGAGACCCAGTACTTC.

V and J are TRBV3-1 and TRBJ2-7; D is uncertain. The germline V gene has CDR1 LGHDT and CDR2 YNNKEL (reference sequence). The CDR3 is 14 amino acids. Trimming removed 4 bases at V and 2 bases at J, with 12 bases between. CDR3 nucleotides: TGTGCCAGCAGCCCCACGGTGGGGACCTACGAGCAGTACTTC. It yields the protein CASSPTVGTYEQYF.

This clonotype was counted between two and nine times. The chain combines TRBV6-2 or TRBV6-3 with TRBJ1-1; D is possibly TRBD1 (5 bases). In germline, CDR1 is MNHEY, CDR2 SVGEGT. This CDR3 comprises 11 residues. V lost 4 bases and J lost 10, with 10 bases in between. CDR3 DNA: TGTGCCAGCAGTTCCGGGGCGGGAGCTTTCTTT. Its protein is CASSSGAGAFF.

The chain couples TRBV20-1 to TRBJ1-5; D ambiguous. CDR3 length equals 13 residues. Trimming left V 1 base short and J 7 bases short, with 11 bases between. Germline V gives CDR1 DFQATT, CDR2 SNEGSKA (reference sequence). This CDR3 is CSARGPLLQPQHF. The DNA for the CDR3 is TGCAGTGCTAGAGGACCCCTTTTGCAGCCCCAGCATTTT.

The chain employs TRBV29-1 and TRBJ2-7; D might be TRBD2 (6 bases). V was cut by 2 bases and J by 2 bases, with 16 bases left in between. The CDR3 is 15 residues long. Germline loops: CDR1 SQVTM, CDR2 ANQGSEA. The DNA of the CDR3 is TGCAGCGTTGAAATCTCGGGTCGGGGGACCTACGAGCAGTACTTC. Protein: CSVEISGRGTYEQYF.

This clonotype was observed at least ten times. This chain links TRBV29-1 with TRBJ1-1; D may be TRBD1 (6 bases). The length of the CDR3 is 14 residues. The V end lost 6 bases, the J end lost 6 bases, and 20 bases lay between the germline ends. Per germline, CDR1 SQVTM and CDR2 ANQGSEA. Here the CDR3 reads CSVALYRDISEAFF. CDR3 in DNA: TGCAGCGTCGCCTTATACAGGGATATCTCTGAAGCTTTCTTT.

This clonotype was counted a few times. DNA of the CDR3: TGTGCCAGCAGTTTAGCCCAGTTGGGCTACACCTTC. It specifies CASSLAQLGYTF. The rearrangement uses TRBV28 and TRBJ1-2; D remains unclear. The CDR3 has 12 amino acids. The germline V gene encodes CDR1 MDHEN and CDR2 SYDVKM. Deletions cut 2 bases from V and 8 bases from J, with 9 bases between.

This clonotype was recorded once. The V and J genes are TRBV5-1 and TRBJ1-4; TRBD1 might be the D (6 bases). Germline CDR1 reads SGHRS; CDR2 reads YFSETQ. This CDR3 region has 16 residues. Trimming stripped 4 bases from V and 3 bases from J, with 16 bases between. This CDR3 is CASSKQGGTPNEKLFF. For the CDR3, the DNA is TGCGCCAGCAGCAAACAGGGAGGGACACCTAATGAAAAACTGTTTTTT.

At least ten counts were recorded for this clonotype. The chain recombines TRBV7-8 with TRBJ2-7, with D hard to call. The CDR3 consists of 15 residues. V was cut by 4 bases and J by 1 base, with 14 bases left in between. Germline CDR1 is SGHVS and CDR2 is FQNEAQ. The CDR3 bases are TGTGCCAGCAGCTGGGCTGCAGGCCCTTCCTACGAGCAGTACTTC. This gives the protein CASSWAAGPSYEQYF.

This clonotype has ten or more counts. The CDR3 loop reads CASSLVASNTEAFF. The CDR3 DNA reads as TGTGCCAGCAGCTTAGTCGCTTCTAACACTGAAGCTTTCTTT. The chain couples TRBV7-2 to TRBJ1-1; D unresolved. The CDR3 sequence is 14 residues long. Germline lookup yields CDR1 SGHTA and CDR2 FQGNSA. The V end was cut by 1 base, the J end by 2 bases, with 8 bases between.

Ten or more counts support this clonotype. The rearrangement uses TRBV4-1 and TRBJ2-7; 11 nucleotides align to TRBD2. CDR3 length: 15 residues. J was trimmed by 3 bases and V by 6 bases; bases with no gene match: 7. CDR1 and CDR2 from the germline V gene are MGHRA and YSYEKL. In DNA form, the CDR3 reads TGCGCCAGCAGAGCGTCTAGCGGGGGGAACTACGAGCAGTACTTC. Protein product: CASRASSGGNYEQYF.

This clonotype was picked up a small number of times. V is TRBV18 and J is TRBJ2-4; D might be TRBD1 or TRBD2, each matching 5 bases. CDR1 is KGHSH and CDR2 is LQKENI in the germline V gene. V was clipped by 0 bases and J by 9 bases, with 9 bases between them. The CDR3 covers 13 residues. Here the CDR3 DNA reads TGTGCCAGCTCACCACCGGGGGATGGCATTCAGTACTTC. Amino acids: CASSPPGDGIQYF.